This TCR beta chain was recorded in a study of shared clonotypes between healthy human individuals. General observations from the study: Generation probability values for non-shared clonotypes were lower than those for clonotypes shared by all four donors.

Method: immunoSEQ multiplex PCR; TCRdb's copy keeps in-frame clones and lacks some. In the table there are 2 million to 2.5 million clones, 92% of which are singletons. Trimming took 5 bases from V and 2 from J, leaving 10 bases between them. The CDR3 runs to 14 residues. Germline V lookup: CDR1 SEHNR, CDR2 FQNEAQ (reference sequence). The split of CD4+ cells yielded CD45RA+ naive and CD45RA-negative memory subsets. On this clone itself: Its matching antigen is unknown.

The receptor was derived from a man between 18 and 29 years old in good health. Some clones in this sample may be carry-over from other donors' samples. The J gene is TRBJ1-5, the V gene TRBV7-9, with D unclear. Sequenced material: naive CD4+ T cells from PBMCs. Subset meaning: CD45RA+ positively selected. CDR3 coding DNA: TGTGCCAGCAGCGTCGGTAATCGCAATCAGCCCCAGCATTTT. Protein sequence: CASSVGNRNQPQHF.